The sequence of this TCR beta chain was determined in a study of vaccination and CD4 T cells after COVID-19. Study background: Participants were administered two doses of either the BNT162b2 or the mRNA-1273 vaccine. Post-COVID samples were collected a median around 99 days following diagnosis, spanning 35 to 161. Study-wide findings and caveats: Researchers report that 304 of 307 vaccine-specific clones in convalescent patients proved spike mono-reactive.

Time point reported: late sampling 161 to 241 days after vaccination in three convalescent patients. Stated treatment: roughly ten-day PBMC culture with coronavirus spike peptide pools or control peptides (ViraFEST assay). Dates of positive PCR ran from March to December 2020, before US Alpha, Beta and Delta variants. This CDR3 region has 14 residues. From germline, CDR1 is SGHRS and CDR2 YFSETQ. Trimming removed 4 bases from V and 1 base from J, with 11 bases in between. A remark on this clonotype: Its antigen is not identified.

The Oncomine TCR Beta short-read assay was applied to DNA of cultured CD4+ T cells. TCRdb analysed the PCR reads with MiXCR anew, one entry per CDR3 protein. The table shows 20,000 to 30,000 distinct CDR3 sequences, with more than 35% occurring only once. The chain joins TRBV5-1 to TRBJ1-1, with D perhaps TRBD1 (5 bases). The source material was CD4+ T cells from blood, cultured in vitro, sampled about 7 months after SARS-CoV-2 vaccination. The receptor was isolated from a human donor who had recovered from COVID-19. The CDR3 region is CASSVGTSNTEAFF. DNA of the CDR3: TGCGCCAGCAGCGTGGGGACCTCGAACACTGAAGCTTTCTTT.